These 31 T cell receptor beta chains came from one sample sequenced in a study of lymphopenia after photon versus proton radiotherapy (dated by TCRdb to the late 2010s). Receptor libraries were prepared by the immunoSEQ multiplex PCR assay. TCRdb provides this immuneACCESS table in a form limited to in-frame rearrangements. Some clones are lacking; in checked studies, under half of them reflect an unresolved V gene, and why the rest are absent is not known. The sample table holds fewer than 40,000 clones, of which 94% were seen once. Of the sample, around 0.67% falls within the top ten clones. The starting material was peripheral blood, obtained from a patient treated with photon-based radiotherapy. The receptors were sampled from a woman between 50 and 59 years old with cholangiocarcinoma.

DNA of the CDR3: TGTGCCAGCAGCTCGGGACCGATAAGCCCTACGCAGTATTTT. Protein sequence: CASSSGPISPTQYF. The V call is TRBV7-9, the J call TRBJ2-3, with D perhaps being TRBD1 or TRBD2 (5 bases each). Germline V gene data show CDR1 as SEHNR and CDR2 as FQNEAQ (reference sequence). The germline V and J ends were trimmed by 4 bases and 8 bases, with 16 bases remaining between them. CDR3 length equals 14 residues.

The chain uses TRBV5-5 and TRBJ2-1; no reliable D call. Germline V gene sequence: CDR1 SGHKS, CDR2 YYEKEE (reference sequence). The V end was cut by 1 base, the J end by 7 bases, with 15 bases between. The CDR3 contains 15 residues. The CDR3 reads CASSLRDGVENEQFF. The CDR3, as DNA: TGTGCCAGCAGCTTGAGGGATGGCGTCGAGAATGAGCAGTTCTTC.

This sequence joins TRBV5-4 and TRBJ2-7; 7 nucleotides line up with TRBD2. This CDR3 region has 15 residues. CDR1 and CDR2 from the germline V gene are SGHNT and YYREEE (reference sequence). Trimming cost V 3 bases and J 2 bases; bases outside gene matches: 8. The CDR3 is CASSSPGGEAYEQYF. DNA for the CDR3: TGTGCCAGCAGCTCACCGGGAGGTGAGGCCTACGAGCAGTACTTC. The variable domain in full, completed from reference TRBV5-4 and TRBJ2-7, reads ETGVTQSPTHLIKTRGQQVTLRCSSQSGHNTVSWYQQALGQGPQFIFQYYREEENGRGNFPPRFSGLQFPNYSSELNVNALELDDSALYLCASSSPGGEAYEQYFGPGTRLTVT.

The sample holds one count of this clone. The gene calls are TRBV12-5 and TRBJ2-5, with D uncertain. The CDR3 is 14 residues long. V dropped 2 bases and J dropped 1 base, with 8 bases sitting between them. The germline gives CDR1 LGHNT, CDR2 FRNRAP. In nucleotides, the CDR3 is TGTGCTAGTGGTTTGCCGACGGTCCAAGAGACCCAGTACTTC. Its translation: CASGLPTVQETQYF. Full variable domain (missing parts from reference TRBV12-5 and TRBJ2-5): DARVTQTPRHKVTEMGQEVTMRCQPILGHNTVFWYRQTMMQGLELLAYFRNRAPLDDSGMPKDRFSAEMPDATLATLKIQPSEPRDSAVYFCASGLPTVQETQYFGPGTRLLVL.

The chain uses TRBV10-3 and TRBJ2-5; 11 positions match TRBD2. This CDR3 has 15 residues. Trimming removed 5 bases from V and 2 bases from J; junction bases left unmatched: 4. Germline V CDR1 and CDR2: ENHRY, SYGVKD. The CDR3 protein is CAISKGLAAQETQYF. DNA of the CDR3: TGTGCCATCAGTAAGGGACTAGCGGCGCAAGAGACCCAGTACTTC.

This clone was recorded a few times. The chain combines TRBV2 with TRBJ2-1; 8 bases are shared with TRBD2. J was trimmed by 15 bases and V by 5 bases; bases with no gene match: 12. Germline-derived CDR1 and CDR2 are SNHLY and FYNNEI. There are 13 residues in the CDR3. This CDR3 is CASSLFGGLEGFF. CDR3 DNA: TGTGCCAGCAGTCTATTTGGGGGACTAGAGGGGTTCTTC.

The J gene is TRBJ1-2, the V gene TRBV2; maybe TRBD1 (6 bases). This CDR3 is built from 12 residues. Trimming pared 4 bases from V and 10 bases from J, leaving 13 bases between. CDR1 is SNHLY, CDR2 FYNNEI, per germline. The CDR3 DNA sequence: TGTGCCAGCAGTGTCAGGCAGGGGAACTACACCTTC. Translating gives CASSVRQGNYTF.

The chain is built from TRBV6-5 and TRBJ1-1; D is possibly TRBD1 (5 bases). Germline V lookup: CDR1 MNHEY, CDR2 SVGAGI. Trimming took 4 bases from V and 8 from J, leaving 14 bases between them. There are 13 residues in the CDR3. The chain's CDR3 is CASSSSRGGEAFF. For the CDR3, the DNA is TGTGCCAGCAGTTCATCCCGCGGGGGGGAAGCTTTCTTT.

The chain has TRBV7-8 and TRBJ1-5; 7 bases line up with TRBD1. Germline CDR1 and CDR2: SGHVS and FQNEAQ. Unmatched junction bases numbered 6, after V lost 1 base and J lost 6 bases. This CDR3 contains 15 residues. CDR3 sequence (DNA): TGTGCCAGCAGCTTAGACGGGACAGCGGTTCAGCCCCAGCATTTT. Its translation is CASSLDGTAVQPQHF.

CDR3 nucleotides: TGCGCCAGCAGCCAAGATTTAGGCGGAACTAACTATGGCTACACCTTC. Its protein is CASSQDLGGTNYGYTF. The V call is TRBV4-1, the J call TRBJ1-2; D is ambiguous. Germline CDR1 is MGHRA and CDR2 is YSYEKL. The CDR3 consists of 16 residues. V was pared by 0 bases and J by 0 bases, with 11 bases between.

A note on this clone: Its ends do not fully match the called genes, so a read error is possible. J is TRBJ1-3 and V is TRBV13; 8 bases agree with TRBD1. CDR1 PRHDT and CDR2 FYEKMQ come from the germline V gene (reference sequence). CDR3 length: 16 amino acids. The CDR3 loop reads CASSLGTGPSGNTIYF. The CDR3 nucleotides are TGTGCCAGCAGCCTAGGGACAGGCCCTTCTGGAAACACCATATATTTT.

CDR3 loop: CASSLAVVSGGSISYEQYF. CDR3 coding DNA: TGTGCCAGCAGCTTAGCGGTGGTCAGCGGGGGCTCCATTTCCTACGAGCAGTACTTC. This chain links TRBV7-8 with TRBJ2-7; 8 bases fit TRBD2. Losses at the gene ends were 0 bases for V and 1 base for J; bases not matched to a gene: 14. Germline V CDR1 and CDR2: SGHVS, FQNEAQ. The CDR3 runs to 19 residues.

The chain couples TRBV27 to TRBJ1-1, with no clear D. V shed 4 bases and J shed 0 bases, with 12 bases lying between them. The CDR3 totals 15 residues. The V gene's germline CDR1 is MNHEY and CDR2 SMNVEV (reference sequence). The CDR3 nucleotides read TGTGCCAGCAGTTCCCGGACGACACTGAACACTGAAGCTTTCTTT. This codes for CASSSRTTLNTEAFF.

For the CDR3, the DNA is TGTGCCAGTAACCAGGACACCTTTAACTATGGCTACACCTTC. Translating it yields CASNQDTFNYGYTF. The chain recombines TRBV19 with TRBJ1-2; TRBD1 is a possible D gene (5 bases). The CDR3 covers 14 residues. CDR1 is LNHDA and CDR2 is SQIVND in the germline V gene (reference sequence). V lost 7 bases, J lost 1 base, and 13 bases lay in between.

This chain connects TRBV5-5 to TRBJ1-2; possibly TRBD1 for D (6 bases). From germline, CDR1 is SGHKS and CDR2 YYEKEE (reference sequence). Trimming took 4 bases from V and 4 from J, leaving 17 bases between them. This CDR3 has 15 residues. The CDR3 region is CASSNTERGAYGYTF. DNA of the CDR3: TGTGCCAGCAGCAATACGGAGCGGGGGGCCTATGGCTACACCTTC.

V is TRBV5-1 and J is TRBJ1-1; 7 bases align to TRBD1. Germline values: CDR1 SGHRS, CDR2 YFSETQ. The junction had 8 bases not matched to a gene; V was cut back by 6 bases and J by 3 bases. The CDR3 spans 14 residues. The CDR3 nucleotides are TGCGCCAGCAATCCGGCAGGGGGTTACACTGAAGCTTTCTTT. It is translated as CASNPAGGYTEAFF. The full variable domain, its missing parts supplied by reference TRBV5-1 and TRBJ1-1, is KAGVTQTPRYLIKTRGQQVTLSCSPISGHRSVSWYQQTPGQGLQFLFEYFSETQRNKGNFPGRFSGRQFSNSRSEMNVSTLELGDSALYLCASNPAGGYTEAFFGQGTRLTVV.

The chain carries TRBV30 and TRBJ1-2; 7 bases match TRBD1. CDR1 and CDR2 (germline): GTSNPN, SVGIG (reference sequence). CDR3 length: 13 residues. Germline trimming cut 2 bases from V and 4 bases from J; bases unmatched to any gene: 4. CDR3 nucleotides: TGTGCCTGGAGTAACGCAGGGGGCTATGGCTACACCTTC. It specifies CAWSNAGGYGYTF.

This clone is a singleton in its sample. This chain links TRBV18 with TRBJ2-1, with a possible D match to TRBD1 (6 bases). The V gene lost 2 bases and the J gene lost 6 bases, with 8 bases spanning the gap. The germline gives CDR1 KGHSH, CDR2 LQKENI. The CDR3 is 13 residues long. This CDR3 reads CASSPDRFNEQFF. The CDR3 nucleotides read TGTGCCAGCTCACCAGACAGGTTCAATGAGCAGTTCTTC. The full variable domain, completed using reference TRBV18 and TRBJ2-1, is NAGVMQNPRHLVRRRGQEARLRCSPMKGHSHVYWYRQLPEEGLKFMVYLQKENIIDESGMPKERFSAEFPKEGPSILRIQQVVRGDSAAYFCASSPDRFNEQFFGPGTRLTVL.

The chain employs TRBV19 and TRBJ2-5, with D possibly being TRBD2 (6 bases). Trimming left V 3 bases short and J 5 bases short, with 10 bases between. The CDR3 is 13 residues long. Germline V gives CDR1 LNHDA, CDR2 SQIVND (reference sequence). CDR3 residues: CASSMPAGETQYF. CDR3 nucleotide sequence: TGTGCCAGTAGTATGCCCGCGGGGGAGACCCAGTACTTC.

CDR3 sequence: CASSLRSQRSTDTQYF. The CDR3 coding sequence is TGTGCCAGCAGCTTGAGGTCACAGCGAAGCACAGATACGCAGTATTTT. This sequence joins TRBV7-8 and TRBJ2-3; D gene ambiguous. The CDR3 covers 16 residues. Between the trimmed V and J ends, which lost 3 bases and 0 bases, there was a span of 13 bases. The germline V gene has CDR1 SGHVS and CDR2 FQNEAQ.

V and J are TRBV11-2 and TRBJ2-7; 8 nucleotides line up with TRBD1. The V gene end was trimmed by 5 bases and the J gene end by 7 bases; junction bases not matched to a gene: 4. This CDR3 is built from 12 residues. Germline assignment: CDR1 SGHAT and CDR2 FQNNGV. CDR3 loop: CASSPTGVEQYF. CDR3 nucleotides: TGTGCCAGCAGCCCGACAGGGGTTGAGCAGTACTTC.

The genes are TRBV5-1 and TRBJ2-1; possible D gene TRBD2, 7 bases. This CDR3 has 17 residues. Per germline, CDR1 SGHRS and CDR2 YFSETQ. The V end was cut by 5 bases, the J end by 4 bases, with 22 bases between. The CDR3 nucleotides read TGCGCCAGCAGTCGGGGGGCGCCGGGACGAGAATACAATGAGCAGTTCTTC. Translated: CASSRGAPGREYNEQFF.

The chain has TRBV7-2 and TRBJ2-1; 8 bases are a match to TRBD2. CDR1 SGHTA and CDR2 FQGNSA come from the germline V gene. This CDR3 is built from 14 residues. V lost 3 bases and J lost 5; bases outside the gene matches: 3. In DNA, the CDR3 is TGTGCCAGCAGCTTGGGACTAGATAACAATGAGCAGTTCTTC. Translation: CASSLGLDNNEQFF.

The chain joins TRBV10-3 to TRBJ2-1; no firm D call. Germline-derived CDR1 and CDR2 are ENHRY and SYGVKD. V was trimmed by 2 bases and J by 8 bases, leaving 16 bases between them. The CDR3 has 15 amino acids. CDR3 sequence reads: CAISELMDLDDEQFF. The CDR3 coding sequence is TGTGCCATCAGTGAGCTTATGGACCTGGACGATGAGCAGTTCTTC.

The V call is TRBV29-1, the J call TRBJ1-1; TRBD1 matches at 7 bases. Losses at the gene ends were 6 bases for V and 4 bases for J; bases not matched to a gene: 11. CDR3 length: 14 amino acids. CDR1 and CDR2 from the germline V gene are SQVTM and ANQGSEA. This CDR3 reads CSVPRQGVGTEAFF. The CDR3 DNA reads TGCAGCGTCCCACGACAGGGAGTTGGCACTGAAGCTTTCTTT.

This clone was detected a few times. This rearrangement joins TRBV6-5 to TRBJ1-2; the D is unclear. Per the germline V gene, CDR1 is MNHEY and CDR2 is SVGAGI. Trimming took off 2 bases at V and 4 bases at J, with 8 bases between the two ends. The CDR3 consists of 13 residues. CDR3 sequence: CASSYRESYGYTF. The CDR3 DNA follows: TGTGCCAGCAGTTACCGGGAATCCTATGGCTACACCTTC.

CDR3 region: CASMDDRRSAGNTIYF. CDR3 coding DNA: TGCGCCAGCATGGACGACAGAAGATCGGCAGGAAACACCATATATTTT. V usage is TRBV5-1 and J usage is TRBJ1-3; the D gene is possibly TRBD1 (5 bases). CDR3 length: 16 amino acids. The V end lost 6 bases, the J end lost 4 bases, and 20 bases lay between the germline ends. The germline V gene encodes CDR1 SGHRS and CDR2 YFSETQ. Looking up the rest from reference TRBV5-1 and TRBJ1-3 gives the full variable domain: KAGVTQTPRYLIKTRGQQVTLSCSPISGHRSVSWYQQTPGQGLQFLFEYFSETQRNKGNFPGRFSGRQFSNSRSEMNVSTLELGDSALYLCASMDDRRSAGNTIYFGEGSWLTVV.

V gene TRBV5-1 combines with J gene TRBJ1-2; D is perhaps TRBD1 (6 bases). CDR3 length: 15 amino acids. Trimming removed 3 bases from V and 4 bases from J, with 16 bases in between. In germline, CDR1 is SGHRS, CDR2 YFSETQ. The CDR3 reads CASSSVGGTGYGYTF. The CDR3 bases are TGCGCCAGCAGCTCGGTAGGGGGAACGGGCTATGGCTACACCTTC.

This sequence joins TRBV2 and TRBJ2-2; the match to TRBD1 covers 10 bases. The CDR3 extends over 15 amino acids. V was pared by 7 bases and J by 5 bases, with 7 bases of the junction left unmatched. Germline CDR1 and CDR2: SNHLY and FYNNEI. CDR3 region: CASTRTGGPTGELFF. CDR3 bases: TGTGCCAGCACTCGGACAGGGGGGCCGACCGGGGAGCTGTTTTTT. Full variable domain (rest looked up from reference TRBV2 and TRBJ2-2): EPEVTQTPSHQVTQMGQEVILRCVPISNHLYFYWYRQILGQKVEFLVSFYNNEISEKSEIFDDQFSVERPDGSNFTLKIRSTKLEDSAMYFCASTRTGGPTGELFFGEGSRLTVL.

The CDR3 loop is CASRQQVTGDEQYF. For the CDR3, the DNA is TGCGCCAGCAGACAACAAGTAACAGGGGACGAGCAGTACTTC. The V call is TRBV5-1, the J call TRBJ2-7; 7 nucleotides agree with TRBD1. The germline V gene has CDR1 SGHRS and CDR2 YFSETQ. This CDR3 contains 14 residues. J gave up 5 bases and V 5 bases, and 10 bases lay outside the gene matches.

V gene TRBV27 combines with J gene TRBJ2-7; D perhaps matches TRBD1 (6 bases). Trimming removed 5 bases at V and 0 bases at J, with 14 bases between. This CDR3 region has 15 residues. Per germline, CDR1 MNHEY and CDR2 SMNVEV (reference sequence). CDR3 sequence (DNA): TGTGCCAGCAGTCCTACAGGGCGCCTCTCCTACGAGCAGTACTTC. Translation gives CASSPTGRLSYEQYF.